The clone carrying this TCR beta chain showed up just a few times. The record originates from a study of beta chain features in type 1 diabetes. The V and J ends lost 6 bases and 4 bases respectively, with 16 bases between them. The V gene's germline CDR1 is MNHEY and CDR2 SMNVEV (reference sequence). This CDR3 region has 14 residues. Of the isolated RNA, all was reverse transcribed, and so the sequenced material was expressed TCRB transcripts. TCRdb's table, derived via immunoSEQ multiplex PCR, lists solely in-frame clones and lacks some. The sample carries fewer than 900,000 clones, roughly a sixth recorded once.

The rearrangement links TRBV27 to TRBJ2-7; D is undetermined. The specimen sequenced was naive CD4+ T cells from blood. The receptor comes from a woman aged 18-29 years in good health. The CDR3 nucleotides are TGTGCCAGCAGGACCGACCGAAGGCCTTACGAGCAGTACTTC. As protein: CASRTDRRPYEQYF.